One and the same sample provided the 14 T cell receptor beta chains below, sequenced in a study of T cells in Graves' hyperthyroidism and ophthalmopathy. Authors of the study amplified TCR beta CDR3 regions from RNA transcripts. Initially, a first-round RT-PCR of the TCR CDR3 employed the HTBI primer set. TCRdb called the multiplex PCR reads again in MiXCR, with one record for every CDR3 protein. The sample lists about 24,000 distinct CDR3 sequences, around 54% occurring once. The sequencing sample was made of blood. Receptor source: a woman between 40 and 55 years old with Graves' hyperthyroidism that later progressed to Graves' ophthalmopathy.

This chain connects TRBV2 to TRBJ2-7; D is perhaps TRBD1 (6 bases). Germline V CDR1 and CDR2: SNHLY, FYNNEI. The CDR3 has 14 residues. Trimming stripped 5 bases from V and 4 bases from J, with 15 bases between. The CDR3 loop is CASSKQGIGYEQYF. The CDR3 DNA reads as TGTGCCAGCAGTAAACAGGGTATTGGGTACGAGCAGTACTTC.

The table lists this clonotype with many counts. The CDR3 protein is CSASGDKDIQYF. CDR3 sequence (DNA): TGCAGTGCTAGCGGGGACAAGGACATTCAGTACTTC. The chain links TRBV20-1 to TRBJ2-4; a possible D gene is TRBD1 (6 bases). Trimming stripped 3 bases from V and 8 bases from J, with 11 bases between. The CDR3 is 12 residues long. Germline CDR1 reads DFQATT; CDR2 reads SNEGSKA (reference sequence).

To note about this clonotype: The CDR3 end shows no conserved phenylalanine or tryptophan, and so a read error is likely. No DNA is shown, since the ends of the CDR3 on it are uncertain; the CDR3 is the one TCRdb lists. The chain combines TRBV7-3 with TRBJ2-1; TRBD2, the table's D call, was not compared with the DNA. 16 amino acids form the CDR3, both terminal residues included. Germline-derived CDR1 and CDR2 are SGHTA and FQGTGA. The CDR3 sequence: CASSLTLAAPTMSSSK.

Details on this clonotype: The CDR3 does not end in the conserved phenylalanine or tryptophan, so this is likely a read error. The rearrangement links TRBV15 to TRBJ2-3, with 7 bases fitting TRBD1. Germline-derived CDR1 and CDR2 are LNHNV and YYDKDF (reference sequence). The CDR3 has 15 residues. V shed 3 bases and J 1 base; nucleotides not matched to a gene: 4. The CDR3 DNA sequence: TGTGCCACCAGCAGGAACAGGGGAGGCACAGATACGCAGTATTTG. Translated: CATSRNRGGTDTQYL.

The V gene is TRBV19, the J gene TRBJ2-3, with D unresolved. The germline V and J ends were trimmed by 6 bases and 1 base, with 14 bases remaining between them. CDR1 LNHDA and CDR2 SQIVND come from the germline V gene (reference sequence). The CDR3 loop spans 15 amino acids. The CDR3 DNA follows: TGTGCCAGTAGCTACCTAGACGGCCGCACAGATACGCAGTATTTT. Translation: CASSYLDGRTDTQYF.

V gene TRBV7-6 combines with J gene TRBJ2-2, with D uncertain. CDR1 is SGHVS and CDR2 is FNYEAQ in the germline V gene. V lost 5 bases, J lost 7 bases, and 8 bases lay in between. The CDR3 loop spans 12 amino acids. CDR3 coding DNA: TGTGCCAGCAGCCCCCGTGGCGGGGAGCTGTTTTTT. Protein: CASSPRGGELFF.

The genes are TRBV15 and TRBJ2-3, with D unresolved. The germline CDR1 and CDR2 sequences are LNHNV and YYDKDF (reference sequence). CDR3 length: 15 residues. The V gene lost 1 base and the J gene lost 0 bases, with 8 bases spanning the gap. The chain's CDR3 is CATSRGQASTDTQYF. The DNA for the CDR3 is TGTGCCACCAGCAGAGGGCAGGCGAGCACAGATACGCAGTATTTT.

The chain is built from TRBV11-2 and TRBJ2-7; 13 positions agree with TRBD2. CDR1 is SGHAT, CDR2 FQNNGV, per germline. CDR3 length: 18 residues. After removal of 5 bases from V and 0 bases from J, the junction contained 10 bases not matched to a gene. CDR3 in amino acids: CASSIAGTSGANSYEQYF. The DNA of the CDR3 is TGTGCCAGCAGCATCGCCGGGACTAGCGGGGCCAACTCCTACGAGCAGTACTTC.

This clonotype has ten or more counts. The CDR3 region is CASSIGTGQETQYF. The CDR3 DNA is TGTGCCAGTAGTATTGGGACAGGCCAAGAGACCCAGTACTTC. The V call is TRBV19, the J call TRBJ2-5, with 8 bases fitting TRBD1. The CDR3 is 14 residues long. The germline CDR1 and CDR2 sequences are LNHDA and SQIVND (reference sequence). V was clipped by 3 bases and J by 1 base; unmatched bases: 1.

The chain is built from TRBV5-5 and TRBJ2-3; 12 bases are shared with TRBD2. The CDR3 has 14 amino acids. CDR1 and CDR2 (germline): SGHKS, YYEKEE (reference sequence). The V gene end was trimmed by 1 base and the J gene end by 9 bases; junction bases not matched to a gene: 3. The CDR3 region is CASSLKLAGGTQYF. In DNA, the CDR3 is TGTGCCAGCAGCTTGAAACTAGCGGGAGGAACGCAGTATTTT.

In DNA form, the CDR3 reads TGTGCCAGCAGCGTGTGGGTCGAGAAAGGTTCACCCCTCCACTTT. Encoded protein: CASSVWVEKGSPLHF. The chain uses TRBV11-2 and TRBJ1-6; D call uncertain. The V and J ends lost 5 bases and 9 bases respectively, with 17 bases between them. This CDR3 contains 15 residues. Germline V gives CDR1 SGHAT, CDR2 FQNNGV. The full variable domain, with the rest looked up from reference TRBV11-2 and TRBJ1-6, is EAGVAQSPRYKIIEKRQSVAFWCNPISGHATLYWYQQILGQGPKLLIQFQNNGVVDDSQLPKDRFSAERLKGVDSTLKIQPAKLEDSAVYLCASSVWVEKGSPLHFGNGTRLTVT.

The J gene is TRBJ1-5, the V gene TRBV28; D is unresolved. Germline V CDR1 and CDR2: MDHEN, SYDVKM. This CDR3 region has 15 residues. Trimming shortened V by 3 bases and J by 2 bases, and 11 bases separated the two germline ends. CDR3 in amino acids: CASSLLGRRNQPQHF. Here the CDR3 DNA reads TGTGCCAGCAGTTTGTTGGGCCGGCGCAATCAGCCCCAGCATTTT. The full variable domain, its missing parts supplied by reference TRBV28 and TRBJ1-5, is DVKVTQSSRYLVKRTGEKVFLECVQDMDHENMFWYRQDPGLGLRLIYFSYDVKMKEKGDIPEGYSVSREKKERFSLILESASTNQTSMYLCASSLLGRRNQPQHFGDGTRLSIL.

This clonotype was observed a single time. The CDR3: CSATPGETQYF. The CDR3 nucleotides are TGCAGTGCTACCCCGGGAGAGACCCAGTACTTC. The rearrangement joins TRBV20-1 to TRBJ2-5; D remains unclear. The germline CDR1 and CDR2 sequences are DFQATT and SNEGSKA (reference sequence). The CDR3 is 11 residues long. Trimming took 4 bases from V and 4 from J, leaving 7 bases between them.

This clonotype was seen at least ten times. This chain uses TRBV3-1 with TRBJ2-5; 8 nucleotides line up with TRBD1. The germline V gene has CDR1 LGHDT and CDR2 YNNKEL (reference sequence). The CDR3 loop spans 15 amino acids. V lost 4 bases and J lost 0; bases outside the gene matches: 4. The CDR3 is CASSLRTGHQETQYF. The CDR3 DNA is TGTGCCAGCAGCCTTCGGACAGGGCACCAAGAGACCCAGTACTTC.